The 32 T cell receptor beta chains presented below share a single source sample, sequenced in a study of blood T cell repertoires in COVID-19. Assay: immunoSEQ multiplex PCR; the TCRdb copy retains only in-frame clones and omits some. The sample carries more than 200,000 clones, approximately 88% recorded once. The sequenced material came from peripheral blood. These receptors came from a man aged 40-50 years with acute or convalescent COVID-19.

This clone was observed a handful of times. The CDR3, as DNA: TGTGCCAGCAGCTTCGGGGGGACCGGACCCGGGGAGCTGTTTTTT. Amino acid sequence: CASSFGGTGPGELFF. V and J are TRBV11-2 and TRBJ2-2; 7 bases match TRBD2. CDR1 is SGHAT and CDR2 is FQNNGV in the germline V gene. The CDR3 consists of 15 residues. V dropped 3 bases and J dropped 6; count of bases not matched to a gene: 7.

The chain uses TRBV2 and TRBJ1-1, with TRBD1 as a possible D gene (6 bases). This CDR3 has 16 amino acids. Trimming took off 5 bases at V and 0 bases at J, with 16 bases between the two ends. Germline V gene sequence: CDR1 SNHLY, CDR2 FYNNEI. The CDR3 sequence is CASSLRGAGMNTEAFF. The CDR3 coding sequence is TGTGCCAGCAGTTTACGGGGGGCCGGTATGAACACTGAAGCTTTCTTT.

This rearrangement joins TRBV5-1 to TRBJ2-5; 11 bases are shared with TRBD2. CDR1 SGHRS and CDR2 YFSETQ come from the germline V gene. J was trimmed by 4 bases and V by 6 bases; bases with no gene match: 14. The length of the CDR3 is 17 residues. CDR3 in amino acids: CASTKLAGEAGGETQYF. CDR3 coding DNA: TGCGCCAGCACCAAACTAGCGGGAGAGGCTGGGGGAGAGACCCAGTACTTC.

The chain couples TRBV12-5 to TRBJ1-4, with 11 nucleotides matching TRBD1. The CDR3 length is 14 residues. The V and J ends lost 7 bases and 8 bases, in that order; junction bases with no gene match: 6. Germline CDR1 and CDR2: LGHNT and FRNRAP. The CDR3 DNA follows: TGTGCTAGTGCCACCGGGACAGGGGGGGAAAAACTGTTTTTT. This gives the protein CASATGTGGEKLFF.

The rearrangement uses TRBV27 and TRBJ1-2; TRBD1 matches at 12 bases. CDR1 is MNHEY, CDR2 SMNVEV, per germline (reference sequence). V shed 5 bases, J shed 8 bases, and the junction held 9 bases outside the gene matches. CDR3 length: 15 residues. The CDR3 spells CASSTRDRGLGGYTF. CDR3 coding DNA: TGTGCCAGCAGTACGCGGGACAGGGGGCTGGGAGGCTACACCTTC.

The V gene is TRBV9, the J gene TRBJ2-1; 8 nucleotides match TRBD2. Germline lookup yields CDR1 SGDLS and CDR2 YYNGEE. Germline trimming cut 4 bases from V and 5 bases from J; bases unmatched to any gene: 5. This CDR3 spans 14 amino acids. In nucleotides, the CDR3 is TGTGCCAGCAGCCGAAGCGGGAGTAACAATGAGCAGTTCTTC. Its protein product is CASSRSGSNNEQFF. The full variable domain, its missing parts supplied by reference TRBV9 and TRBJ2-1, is DSGVTQTPKHLITATGQRVTLRCSPRSGDLSVYWYQQSLDQGLQFLIQYYNGEERAKGNILERFSAQQFPDLHSELNLSSLELGDSALYFCASSRSGSNNEQFFGPGTRLTVL.

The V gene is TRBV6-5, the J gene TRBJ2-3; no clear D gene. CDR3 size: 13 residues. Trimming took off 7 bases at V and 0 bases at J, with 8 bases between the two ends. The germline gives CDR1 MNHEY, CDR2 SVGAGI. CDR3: CASNEISTDTQYF. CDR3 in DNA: TGTGCCAGCAACGAGATTAGCACAGATACGCAGTATTTT.

Here the CDR3 reads CASSLAPSGSYNEQFF. As DNA, the CDR3 is TGCGCCAGCAGCTTGGCCCCTAGCGGGAGTTACAATGAGCAGTTCTTC. V is TRBV5-1 and J is TRBJ2-1, with 10 positions matching TRBD2. The ends lost 0 bases at V and 4 bases at J; junction bases unmatched: 4. Germline V lookup: CDR1 SGHRS, CDR2 YFSETQ. The CDR3 loop spans 16 amino acids.

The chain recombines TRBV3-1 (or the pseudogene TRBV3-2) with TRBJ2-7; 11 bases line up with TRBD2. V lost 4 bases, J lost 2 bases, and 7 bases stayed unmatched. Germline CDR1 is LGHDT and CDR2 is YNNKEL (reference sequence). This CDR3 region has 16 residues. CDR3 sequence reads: CASSPLTSGMTYEQYF. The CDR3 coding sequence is TGTGCCAGCAGCCCATTGACTAGCGGGATGACCTACGAGCAGTACTTC.

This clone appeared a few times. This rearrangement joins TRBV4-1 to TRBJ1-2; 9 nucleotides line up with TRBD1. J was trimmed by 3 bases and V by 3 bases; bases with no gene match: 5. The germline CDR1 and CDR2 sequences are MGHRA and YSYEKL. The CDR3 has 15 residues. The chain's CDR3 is CASSQPRTGDYGYTF. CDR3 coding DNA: TGCGCCAGCAGCCAGCCGAGGACAGGGGACTATGGCTACACCTTC.

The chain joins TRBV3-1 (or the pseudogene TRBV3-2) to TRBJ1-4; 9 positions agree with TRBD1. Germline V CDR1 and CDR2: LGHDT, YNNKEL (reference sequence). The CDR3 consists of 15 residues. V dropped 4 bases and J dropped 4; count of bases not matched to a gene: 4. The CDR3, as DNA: TGTGCCAGCAGCCTTCGGACAGGGGATAATGAAAAACTGTTTTTT. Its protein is CASSLRTGDNEKLFF.

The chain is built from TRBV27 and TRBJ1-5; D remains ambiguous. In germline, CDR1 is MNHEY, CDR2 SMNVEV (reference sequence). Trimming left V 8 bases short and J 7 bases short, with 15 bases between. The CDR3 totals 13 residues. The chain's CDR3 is CASRTAEGQPQHF. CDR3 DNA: TGTGCCAGCCGAACTGCGGAGGGCCAGCCCCAGCATTTT.

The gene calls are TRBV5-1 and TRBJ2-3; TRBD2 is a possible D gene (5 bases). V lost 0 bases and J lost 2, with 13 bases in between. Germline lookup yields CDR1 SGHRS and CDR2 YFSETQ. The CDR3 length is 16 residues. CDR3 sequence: CASSLGISVSTDTQYF. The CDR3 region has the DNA TGCGCCAGCAGCTTGGGTATTAGCGTATCCACAGATACGCAGTATTTT.

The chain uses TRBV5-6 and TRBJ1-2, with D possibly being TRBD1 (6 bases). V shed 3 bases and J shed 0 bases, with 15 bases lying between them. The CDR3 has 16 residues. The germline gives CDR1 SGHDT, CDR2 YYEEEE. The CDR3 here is CASSSPDRPSNYGYTF. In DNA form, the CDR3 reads TGTGCCAGCAGCTCCCCCGACAGGCCCTCTAACTATGGCTACACCTTC.

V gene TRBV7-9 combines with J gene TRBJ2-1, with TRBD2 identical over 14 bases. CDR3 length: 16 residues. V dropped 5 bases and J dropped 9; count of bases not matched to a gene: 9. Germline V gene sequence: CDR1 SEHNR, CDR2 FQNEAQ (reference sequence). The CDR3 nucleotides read TGTGCCAGCAGCCCGGGACTAGCGGGAGTTAAGGGTGAGCAGTTCTTC. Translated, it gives CASSPGLAGVKGEQFF. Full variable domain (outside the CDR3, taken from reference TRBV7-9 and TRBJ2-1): DTGVSQNPRHKITKRGQNVTFRCDPISEHNRLYWYRQTLGQGPEFLTYFQNEAQLEKSRLLSDRFSAERPKGSFSTLEIQRTEQGDSAMYLCASSPGLAGVKGEQFFGPGTRLTVL.

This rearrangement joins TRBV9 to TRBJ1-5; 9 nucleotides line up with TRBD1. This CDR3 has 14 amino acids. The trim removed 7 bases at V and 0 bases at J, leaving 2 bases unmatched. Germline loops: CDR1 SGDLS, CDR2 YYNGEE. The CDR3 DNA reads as TGTGCCAGCGGGACAGGGATTAGCAATCAGCCCCAGCATTTT. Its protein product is CASGTGISNQPQHF.

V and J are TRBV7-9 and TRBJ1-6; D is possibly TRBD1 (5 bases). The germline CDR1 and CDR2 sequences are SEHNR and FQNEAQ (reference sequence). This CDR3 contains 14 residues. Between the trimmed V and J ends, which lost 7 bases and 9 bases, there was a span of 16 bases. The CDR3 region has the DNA TGTGCCAGCACCACGCAGGGTGCAGTTTCACCCCTCCACTTT. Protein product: CASTTQGAVSPLHF.

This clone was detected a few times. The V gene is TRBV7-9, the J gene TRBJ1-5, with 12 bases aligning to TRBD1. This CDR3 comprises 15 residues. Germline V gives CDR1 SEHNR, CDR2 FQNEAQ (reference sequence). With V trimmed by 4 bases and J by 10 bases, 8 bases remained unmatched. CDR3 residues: CASSSTGTGGKPQHF. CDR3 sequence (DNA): TGTGCCAGCAGCTCCACCGGGACAGGGGGCAAACCCCAGCATTTT.

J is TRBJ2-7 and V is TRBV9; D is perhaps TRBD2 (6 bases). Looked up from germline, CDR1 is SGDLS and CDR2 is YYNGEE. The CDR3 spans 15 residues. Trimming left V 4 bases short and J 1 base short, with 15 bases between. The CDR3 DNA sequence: TGTGCCAGCAGCCCCACGGGGGAACCTTCCTACGAGCAGTACTTC. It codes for CASSPTGEPSYEQYF. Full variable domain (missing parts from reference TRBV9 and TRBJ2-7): DSGVTQTPKHLITATGQRVTLRCSPRSGDLSVYWYQQSLDQGLQFLIQYYNGEERAKGNILERFSAQQFPDLHSELNLSSLELGDSALYFCASSPTGEPSYEQYFGPGTRLTVT.

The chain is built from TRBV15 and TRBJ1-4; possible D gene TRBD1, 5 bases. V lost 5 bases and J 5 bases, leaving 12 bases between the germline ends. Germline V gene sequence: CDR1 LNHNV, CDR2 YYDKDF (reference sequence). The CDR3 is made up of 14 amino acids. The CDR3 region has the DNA TGTGCCACCAGCCACGGGGGGAACAATGAAAAACTGTTTTTT. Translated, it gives CATSHGGNNEKLFF.

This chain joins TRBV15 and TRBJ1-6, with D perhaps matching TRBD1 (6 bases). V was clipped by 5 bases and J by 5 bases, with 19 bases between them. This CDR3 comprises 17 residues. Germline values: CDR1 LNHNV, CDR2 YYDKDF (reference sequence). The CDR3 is CATSGSRGGGNNSPLHF. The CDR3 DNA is TGTGCCACCAGCGGGTCCCGGGGTGGGGGCAATAATTCACCCCTCCACTTT.

The CDR3 DNA reads TGCGCCAGCAGCTTCCCCGGTCAGGGCCAAGAGGAGCAGTACTTC. Its translation: CASSFPGQGQEEQYF. The J gene is TRBJ2-7, the V gene TRBV4-1, with a weak D call TRBD1 (5 bases). Germline CDR1 and CDR2: MGHRA and YSYEKL. This CDR3 is built from 15 residues. The germline V and J ends were trimmed by 5 bases and 7 bases, with 21 bases remaining between them.

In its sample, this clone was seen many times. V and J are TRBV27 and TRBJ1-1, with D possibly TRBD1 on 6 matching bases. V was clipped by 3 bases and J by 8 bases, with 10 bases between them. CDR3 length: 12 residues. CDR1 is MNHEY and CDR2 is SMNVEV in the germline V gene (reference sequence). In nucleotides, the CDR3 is TGTGCCAGCAGTTTCCTTCAGGGGGAAGCTTTCTTT. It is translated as CASSFLQGEAFF.

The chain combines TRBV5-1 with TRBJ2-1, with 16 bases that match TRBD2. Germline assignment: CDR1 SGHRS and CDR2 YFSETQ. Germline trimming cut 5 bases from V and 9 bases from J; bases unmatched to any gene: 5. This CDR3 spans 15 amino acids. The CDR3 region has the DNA TGCGCCAGCAGAGTAGGGACTAGCGGGAGGGGTGAGCAGTTCTTC. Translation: CASRVGTSGRGEQFF.

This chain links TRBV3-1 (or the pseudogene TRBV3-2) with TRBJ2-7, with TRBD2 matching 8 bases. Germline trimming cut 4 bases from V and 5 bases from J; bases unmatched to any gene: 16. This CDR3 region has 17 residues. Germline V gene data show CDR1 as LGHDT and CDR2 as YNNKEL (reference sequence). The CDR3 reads CASSPPDGAGVPNEQYF. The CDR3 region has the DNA TGTGCCAGCAGCCCACCAGATGGAGCGGGAGTCCCCAACGAGCAGTACTTC.

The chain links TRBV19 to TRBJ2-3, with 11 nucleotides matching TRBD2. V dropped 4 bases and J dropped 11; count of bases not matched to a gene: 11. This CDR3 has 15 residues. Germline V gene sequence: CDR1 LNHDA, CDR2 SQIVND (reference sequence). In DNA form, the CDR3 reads TGTGCCAGTAGTACTAGCGGGAGGCCCCCCCGGATGCAGTATTTT. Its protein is CASSTSGRPPRMQYF.

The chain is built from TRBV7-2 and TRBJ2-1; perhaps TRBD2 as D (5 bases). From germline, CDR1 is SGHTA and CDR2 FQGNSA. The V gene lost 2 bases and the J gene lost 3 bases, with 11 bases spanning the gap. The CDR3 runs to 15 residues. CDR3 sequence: CASSLHRDFYNEQFF. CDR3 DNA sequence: TGTGCCAGCAGCTTACATCGGGATTTCTACAATGAGCAGTTCTTC.

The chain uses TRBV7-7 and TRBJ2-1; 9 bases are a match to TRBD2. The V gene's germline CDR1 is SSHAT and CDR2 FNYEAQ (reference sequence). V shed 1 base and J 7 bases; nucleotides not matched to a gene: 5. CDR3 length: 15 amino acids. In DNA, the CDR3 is TGTGCCAGCAGCTTAGGCGGGAGGGCACTGAATGAGCAGTTCTTC. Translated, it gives CASSLGGRALNEQFF.

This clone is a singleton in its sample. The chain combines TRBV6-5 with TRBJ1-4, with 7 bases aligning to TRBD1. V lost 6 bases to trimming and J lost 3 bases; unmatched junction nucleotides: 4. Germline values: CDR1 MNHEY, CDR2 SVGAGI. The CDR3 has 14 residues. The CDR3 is CASSLGQANEKLFF. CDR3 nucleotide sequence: TGTGCCAGCAGCCTCGGACAGGCTAATGAAAAACTGTTTTTT.

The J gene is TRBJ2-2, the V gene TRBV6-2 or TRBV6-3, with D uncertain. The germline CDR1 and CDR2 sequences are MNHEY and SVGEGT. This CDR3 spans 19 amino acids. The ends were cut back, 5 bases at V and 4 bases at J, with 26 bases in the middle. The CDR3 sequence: CASSTPSESRERSTGELFF. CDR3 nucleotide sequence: TGTGCCAGCAGTACCCCATCAGAGAGCCGAGAGCGTAGCACCGGGGAGCTGTTTTTT.

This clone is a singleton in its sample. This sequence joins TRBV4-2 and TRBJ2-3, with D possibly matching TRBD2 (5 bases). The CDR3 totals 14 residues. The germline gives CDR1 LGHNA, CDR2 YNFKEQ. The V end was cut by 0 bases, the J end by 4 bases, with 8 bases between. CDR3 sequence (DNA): TGTGCCAGCAGCCAAGAGCGGGCCGCAGATACGCAGTATTTT. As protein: CASSQERAADTQYF.

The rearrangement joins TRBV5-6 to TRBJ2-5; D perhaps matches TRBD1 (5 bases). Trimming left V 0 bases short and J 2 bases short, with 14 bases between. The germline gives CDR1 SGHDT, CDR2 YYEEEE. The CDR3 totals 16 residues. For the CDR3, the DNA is TGTGCCAGCAGCTTGGTAGGGGCTACCCTACAAGAGACCCAGTACTTC. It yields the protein CASSLVGATLQETQYF.